This T cell receptor beta chain was sequenced in a study of CXCR3-negative and CXCR3-positive naive CD8 T cells. About the research overall: The dataset comprises around 130 million TRB reads in total, with about 1.5 +/- 0.3 million reads per library. Study outcomes and limitations: Comparison of naive CXCR3-negative and CXCR3-positive cells revealed similar TRBV-TRBJ usage, while memory cells differed. CXCR3-positive naive cells carried more hydrophobic TRB CDR3s than CXCR3-negative naive cells did.

As regards this clonotype: Its antigen is unidentified.

Per the germline V gene, CDR1 is LGHNA and CDR2 is YNFKEQ. This CDR3 comprises 18 residues. Preparation of TRB cDNA libraries relied on 5' RACE carrying UMI labels. After re-calling the 5' RACE reads, TCRdb lists one entry per CDR3 protein, DNA absent. The sample has about 50,000 distinct CDR3 sequences. The receptor comes from a human donor in good health. Some clones in this sample may be carry-over from other donors' samples. This chain connects TRBV4-2 to TRBJ2-2; without DNA, the TCRdb call of TRBD2 cannot be checked. Sequencing was performed on naive CXCR3+ CD8+ T cells from blood. Subset in this sample: CD45RO-CCR7+CD27+CD95- naive CD8+ T cells expressing CXCR3 (TNR3+). CDR3 loop: CASSQDGPRDLNTGELFF.